This T cell receptor (beta chain) appears in the sequencing data of a study of blood T cell repertoires in COVID-19 (dated by TCRdb to 2018 to 2021). A note on the overall study: Samples covering the acute and convalescent phases of COVID-19 were provided by collaborators in the United States, Italy and Spain. The material from the prospective study consisted of cDNA or gDNA derived from T cells, B-cell-depleted T cells, or PBMCs. Deeply sampled blood TCRbeta repertoires from subjects exposed to, actively infected with, or recovered from COVID-19 were included in the dataset. The repertoires were released in a freely available public database intended as a resource for research on the immune response to SARS-CoV-2. Samples were obtained from the ongoing ImmuneRACE study (first 160 participants) and from over 1,000 subjects provided by 6 global collaborators. Nearly every sample came with metadata listing a de-identified subject ID, COVID-19 status, age in years and sex. Where available, HLA class I and class II types were taken from metadata supplied by the sample provider and were not determined by assay-based typing. Beyond this particular receptor, the publication reports: The quantity of clinical and demographic metadata differed by source and by participant and was supplied without curation.

The germline V gene specifies SGHVS as CDR1 and FQNEAQ as CDR2. Spanning cysteine to phenylalanine, the CDR3 consists of 16 amino acids. Only CDR3 DNA is held: 48 bases, read in frame from base 1. Relative to germline, V is 0 bases shorter and J is 3 bases shorter, with 12 bases between their ends. Collaborating institutions collected whole blood in K2EDTA tubes following their own protocols. Collaborator samples were shipped for TCRbeta analysis as frozen whole blood, isolated PBMCs, or DNA extracted from either sample type. The immunoSEQ Assay, a bias-controlled multiplex PCR, was used to amplify TCRbeta CDR3 regions from genomic DNA. In the original analysis: The number of nucleated cells in each sample was estimated from the amplification of reference gene primers within the assay. To quantify the absolute abundance of each unique TCRbeta CDR3 rearrangement, sequence reads were collapsed and filtered. For each sample, productive Simpson clonality was calculated as the square root of Simpson's diversity index across productive rearrangements. As stored in TCRdb, this immuneACCESS dataset retains in-frame rearrangements with V and J assigned. A fraction of the clones does not appear; measured against another copy, unresolved V genes explain less than half of the discrepancy, and the remainder lacks a known reason. V and J calls and clone size are those listed in that table; D and trimming were worked out from the DNA. Across this sample there are around 50,000 clones, with approximately 87% seen only once. Less than 5.5% of the sample goes to the ten largest clones.

Comments on this clone: It has no known antigen specificity. No base quality information exists; no much larger clone differs at one position.

Sequenced material: peripheral blood. This TCR was recovered from a human donor in a cohort sampled during active COVID-19. The chain was built from TRBV7-8 and TRBJ1-3; a tentative D match to TRBD1 spans 5 bases. The CDR3 protein: CASSLAPGLGGNTIYF. The DNA reads TGTGCCAGCAGCTTAGCGCCAGGGTTGGGTGGAAACACCATATATTTT. Reference TRBV7-8 and TRBJ1-3 proteins supply the regions before and after the CDR3; the full variable domain is: GAGVSQSPRYKVAKRGQDVALRCDPISGHVSLFWYQQALGQGPEFLTYFQNEAQLDKSGLPSDRFFAERPEGSVSTLKIQRTQQEDSAVYLCASSLAPGLGGNTIYFGEGSWLTVV.